The clone carrying this T cell receptor (beta chain) was seen ten or more times. No antigen is known for it. This sample includes further DNA sequences coding for the same CDR3. Losses at the gene ends were 6 bases for V and 0 bases for J; bases not matched to a gene: 4. The CDR3 extends over 14 amino acids. Germline V gene data show CDR1 as KGHSH and CDR2 as LQKENI. These data come from a study of metastatic and nonmetastatic thyroid tumors. Study context: Repertoire comparison spanned blood and tumor or nodule tissue of malignant and benign thyroid patients. Whole-study results and caveats: Patients with malignant thyroid tumors reportedly had significantly higher TCR beta diversity than those with benign nodules, in blood and tumor.

Original handling: Variation in CDR3 across clinicopathological groups served as the basis for constructing a distant-metastasis classifier in papillary thyroid cancer. Using MiXCR, TCRdb re-called clones from the PCR reads. The V and J calls and clone size are TCRdb's, not the authors'. The data contain about 17,000 clones, around 26% of them singletons. No patient had received any treatment before thyroid surgery. This clonotype was obtained from a female donor with papillary thyroid cancer or a benign thyroid nodule (not recorded which). Some clones in this sample may be carry-over from other donors' samples. J is TRBJ1-1 and V is TRBV18, with 7 bases aligning to TRBD1. Specimen: tumor tissue. DNA for the CDR3: TGTGCCAGCTCTCTGGACAGGCTGAACACTGAAGCTTTCTTT. Protein: CASSLDRLNTEAFF.